The text below deals with one TCR beta chain. Its specificity is unknown. Produced via immunoSEQ multiplex PCR; TCRdb's table is partial and in-frame only. Here the sample spans some 99,000 clones, about 90% being singletons. The source of the sample is a study of OX40 agonist ivuxolimab in advanced cancers. Study overall: In this trial design, patients received ivuxolimab intravenously at 0.01 to 10 mg/kg every 2 weeks. The study, taken as a whole, reports: CD4+ and CD8+ T cells in blood underwent clonal expansion by week 6 at 0.1 to 3.0 mg/kg. Nonresponders, in some cases, also had low normalized T-cell clonal expansion.

The germline V gene has CDR1 LNHDA and CDR2 SQIVND (reference sequence). The CDR3 totals 14 residues. V was pared by 5 bases and J by 1 base, with 4 bases of the junction left unmatched. This sample comprised CD4+ or CD8+ T cells sorted from blood, obtained in a trial of the OX40 agonist ivuxolimab. This chain uses TRBV19 with TRBJ2-7; 8 bases map to TRBD1. The sequence came from an adult with an advanced solid tumor such as melanoma, head and neck, liver or kidney cancer. The chain's CDR3 is CASSVDRVSYEQYF. CDR3 in DNA: TGTGCCAGTAGTGTGGACAGGGTATCCTACGAGCAGTACTTC.